This T cell receptor (beta chain) was sequenced for a study of blood T cells in healthy people across ages. Study information: Capture via template switching afforded approximately one barcoded beta molecule per two T cells.

Germline CDR1 reads SQVTM; CDR2 reads ANQGSEA. The CDR3 is 14 amino acids. V was shortened by 4 bases and J by 2 bases, with 14 bases between the two germline ends. The second PCR ran roughly 6 to 11 cycles with a sample-barcoded 5' primer and J-beta primers. Each CDR3 protein gets one entry after TCRdb re-called the 5' RACE reads with MiXCR. Of over 1,200,000 distinct CDR3 sequences in the sample, around 55% are singletons; the top ten hold over 5.5%. At least 7 million PBMCs were isolated per sample. The source is a man between 18 and 29 years old in good health. The chain employs TRBV29-1 and TRBJ1-2, with D perhaps matching TRBD1 (6 bases). The sequenced sample was blood. CDR3 nucleotides: TGCAGCGTTGTCGGGGGGGCACAGAACTATGGCTACACCTTC. This sequence encodes CSVVGGAQNYGYTF.